Below, 26 T cell receptor beta chains from the same sample are listed, as sequenced in a study of blood T cell repertoires in COVID-19. Measured with immunoSEQ multiplex PCR; TCRdb has only the in-frame clones, and not every one. This sample carries roughly 86,000 clones, under 85% of them seen once, and the ten largest clones take approximately 3%. The sample was peripheral blood. Receptor source: a woman aged 80 or over with COVID-19, enrolled during active disease.

The chain has TRBV11-2 and TRBJ2-7; tentatively, D is TRBD1 (5 bases). The CDR3 sequence is 14 residues long. Germline loops: CDR1 SGHAT, CDR2 FQNNGV. The V end lost 5 bases, the J end lost 5 bases, and 16 bases lay between the germline ends. CDR3 amino acids: CASSVTQGINEQYF. CDR3 nucleotides: TGTGCCAGCAGCGTTACCCAGGGTATCAACGAGCAGTACTTC.

The chain recombines TRBV2 with TRBJ1-2; possible D gene TRBD1, 6 bases. The germline gives CDR1 SNHLY, CDR2 FYNNEI. The CDR3 has 14 residues. Trimming cost V 3 bases and J 1 base, with 9 bases left between them. The CDR3 is CASSDRGLNYGYTF. The CDR3 nucleotides are TGTGCCAGCAGTGACAGGGGCCTTAACTATGGCTACACCTTC.

This chain uses TRBV5-1 with TRBJ2-7, with 13 bases fitting TRBD2. With 4 bases clipped from V and 4 bases from J, the junction kept 5 bases outside the gene matches. CDR3 length equals 15 residues. CDR1 is SGHRS, CDR2 YFSETQ, per germline. Written as DNA, the CDR3 is TGCGCCAGCAGCCAACGACTAGCGGGAGGTTACGAGCAGTACTTC. Amino acid sequence: CASSQRLAGGYEQYF.

The chain uses TRBV11-2 and TRBJ2-4, with TRBD1 matching 7 bases. The germline CDR1 and CDR2 sequences are SGHAT and FQNNGV. The CDR3 contains 16 residues. Losses at the gene ends were 3 bases for V and 4 bases for J; bases not matched to a gene: 9. The DNA of the CDR3 is TGTGCCAGCAGCTTGACAGGGATGAGGGGAAAAAACATTCAGTACTTC. Residues: CASSLTGMRGKNIQYF.

CDR3 bases: TGTGCCAGCAGTGTTCTCGGGGGGGGACAGCTCTATGGCTACACCTTC. Encoded protein: CASSVLGGGQLYGYTF. The rearrangement links TRBV6-1 to TRBJ1-2, with 7 bases aligning to TRBD1. The germline V gene has CDR1 MNHNS and CDR2 SASEGT. The V gene end was trimmed by 4 bases and the J gene end by 4 bases; junction bases not matched to a gene: 12. The CDR3 has 16 amino acids.

The chain joins TRBV3-1 (or the pseudogene TRBV3-2) to TRBJ2-7; 7 nucleotides agree with TRBD1. Trimming cost V 0 bases and J 3 bases; bases outside gene matches: 5. Germline V gene lookup returns CDR1 LGHDT and CDR2 YNNKEL (reference sequence). This CDR3 has 15 residues. CDR3 nucleotide sequence: TGTGCCAGCAGCCAAGAAGGACAGGCTCGCTACGAGCAGTACTTC. It yields the protein CASSQEGQARYEQYF.

The chain is built from TRBV19 and TRBJ2-1; the D gene is possibly TRBD2 (5 bases). The CDR3 consists of 13 residues. CDR1 and CDR2 (germline): LNHDA, SQIVND (reference sequence). V was pared by 8 bases and J by 4 bases, with 12 bases between. The CDR3 sequence: CASRLGGYNEQFF. Written as DNA, the CDR3 is TGTGCCAGTCGACTTGGCGGGTACAATGAGCAGTTCTTC.

The V and J genes are TRBV19 and TRBJ2-1; D not certain. V was shortened by 0 bases and J by 8 bases, with 5 bases between the two germline ends. Germline lookup yields CDR1 LNHDA and CDR2 SQIVND (reference sequence). The CDR3 covers 12 residues. Here the CDR3 reads CASSIDPDEQFF. In DNA form, the CDR3 reads TGTGCCAGTAGTATAGATCCGGATGAGCAGTTCTTC.

The rearrangement links TRBV28 to TRBJ2-3; 8 bases fit TRBD1. CDR3 length: 16 amino acids. Germline lookup yields CDR1 MDHEN and CDR2 SYDVKM. V lost 4 bases and J lost 3; bases outside the gene matches: 9. The CDR3 DNA reads TGTGCCAGCAGTTCCTCAGGGGGCAAGCGGACAGATACGCAGTATTTT. It translates to CASSSSGGKRTDTQYF.

This chain links TRBV12-3 or TRBV12-4 with TRBJ1-2; no clear D gene. Trimming cost V 7 bases and J 6 bases, with 15 bases left between them. The CDR3 extends over 13 amino acids. Here the CDR3 DNA reads TGTGCCAGCAAATCCGGGGTTGCGGATGGCTACACCTTC. Translation: CASKSGVADGYTF.

The V and J genes are TRBV18 and TRBJ1-1; unclear D gene. CDR1 and CDR2 from the germline V gene are KGHSH and LQKENI. The CDR3 consists of 15 residues. Between the trimmed V and J ends, which lost 5 bases and 1 base, there was a span of 14 bases. CDR3 loop: CASSVQTSGNTEAFF. CDR3 DNA sequence: TGTGCCAGCTCAGTCCAGACGTCGGGGAACACTGAAGCTTTCTTT.

The rearrangement uses TRBV11-2 and TRBJ2-5; D possibly corresponds to TRBD2 (5 bases). Trimming took off 1 base at V and 7 bases at J, with 13 bases between the two ends. Germline V CDR1 and CDR2: SGHAT, FQNNGV. The length of the CDR3 is 14 residues. Here the CDR3 reads CASSLVSGKGTQYF. CDR3 nucleotides: TGTGCCAGCAGCTTAGTCAGCGGAAAGGGGACCCAGTACTTC.

This chain connects TRBV24-1 to TRBJ1-2, with TRBD1 matching 9 bases. The J segment lost 6 bases and the V segment lost 4 bases, leaving 5 bases of the junction unmatched. The CDR3 contains 14 residues. Per germline, CDR1 KGHDR and CDR2 SFDVKD. The CDR3 loop reads CATSDTDRGNGYTF. The CDR3 DNA sequence: TGTGCCACCAGTGACACGGACAGGGGCAATGGCTACACCTTC.

This clone was seen only once. The chain joins TRBV2 to TRBJ2-7; D remains ambiguous. The V and J ends lost 4 bases and 3 bases respectively, with 4 bases between them. Per germline, CDR1 SNHLY and CDR2 FYNNEI. The length of the CDR3 is 11 residues. The CDR3 loop reads CASSGYYEQYF. Written as DNA, the CDR3 is TGTGCCAGCAGTGGCTACTACGAGCAGTACTTC.

This clone was recorded a few times. The chain recombines TRBV30 with TRBJ1-1; 10 bases are a match to TRBD1. Germline CDR1 and CDR2: GTSNPN and SVGIG (reference sequence). The V segment lost 2 bases and the J segment 10 bases; nucleotides outside the gene matches: 16. The length of the CDR3 is 16 residues. For the CDR3, the DNA is TGTGCCTGGAGTAGTAATTTCGGGACAGGGGTTTTGGGAGCTTTCTTT. It codes for CAWSSNFGTGVLGAFF.

The gene calls are TRBV7-2 and TRBJ2-5; maybe TRBD2 (6 bases). The CDR3 is 15 amino acids. V lost 4 bases to trimming and J lost 0 bases, with 12 bases between them. CDR1 and CDR2 from the germline V gene are SGHTA and FQGNSA. The CDR3 DNA follows: TGTGCCAGCAGCTCGGGACTTTTGTACCAAGAGACCCAGTACTTC. Protein product: CASSSGLLYQETQYF.

The rearrangement joins TRBV7-6 to TRBJ2-2; 10 bases map to TRBD1. J lost 6 bases, V lost 8 bases, and 9 bases had no gene match. There are 15 residues in the CDR3. Germline-derived CDR1 and CDR2 are SGHVS and FNYEAQ. The CDR3 region is CASSNDRGRAGELFF. Here the CDR3 DNA reads TGTGCCAGCTCGAACGACAGGGGGCGGGCCGGGGAGCTGTTTTTT.

The V call is TRBV2, the J call TRBJ2-3; 10 bases agree with TRBD1. Trimming took 4 bases from V and 3 from J; bases not matched to a gene: 4. The CDR3 covers 15 residues. Per germline, CDR1 SNHLY and CDR2 FYNNEI. CDR3 sequence reads: CASSGPGQGTDTQYF. The CDR3, as DNA: TGTGCCAGCAGTGGCCCGGGACAGGGGACAGATACGCAGTATTTT.

The CDR3 DNA follows: TGTGCCAGCAGCTTAGAAAGGGGACTAGCCGGCACAGATACGCAGTATTTT. Protein product: CASSLERGLAGTDTQYF. V is TRBV7-9 and J is TRBJ2-3; 9 positions agree with TRBD2. The V segment lost 1 base and the J segment 1 base; nucleotides outside the gene matches: 6. The CDR3 sequence is 17 residues long. CDR1 is SEHNR and CDR2 is FQNEAQ in the germline V gene (reference sequence). Complete variable domain (other parts from reference TRBV7-9 and TRBJ2-3): DTGVSQNPRHKITKRGQNVTFRCDPISEHNRLYWYRQTLGQGPEFLTYFQNEAQLEKSRLLSDRFSAERPKGSFSTLEIQRTEQGDSAMYLCASSLERGLAGTDTQYFGPGTRLTVL.

The rearrangement links TRBV5-1 to TRBJ2-3; 9 nucleotides agree with TRBD2. The trim removed 4 bases at V and 0 bases at J, leaving 3 bases unmatched. Germline V CDR1 and CDR2: SGHRS, YFSETQ. The CDR3 spans 15 residues. CDR3 sequence (DNA): TGCGCCAGCAGCGCTAGCGGGACTAGCACAGATACGCAGTATTTT. Translated, it gives CASSASGTSTDTQYF.

The CDR3 DNA reads as TGTGCCAGCATCCCTACTACCCTAGCTAACTATGGCTACACCTTC. Translating it yields CASIPTTLANYGYTF. The chain employs TRBV28 and TRBJ1-2; D uncertain. With 7 bases removed from V and 0 bases from J, the gap between germline ends came to 15 bases. This CDR3 contains 15 residues. Germline-derived CDR1 and CDR2 are MDHEN and SYDVKM.

The V call is TRBV15, the J call TRBJ2-2; 9 bases are a match to TRBD2. CDR1 and CDR2 from the germline V gene are LNHNV and YYDKDF (reference sequence). V shed 0 bases and J 5 bases; nucleotides not matched to a gene: 4. CDR3 length equals 16 residues. This CDR3 reads CATSRDLLAGTGELFF. The CDR3 DNA follows: TGTGCCACCAGCAGAGATCTCCTAGCGGGAACCGGGGAGCTGTTTTTT.

The chain is built from TRBV19 and TRBJ1-4; D gene uncertain. Germline-derived CDR1 and CDR2 are LNHDA and SQIVND (reference sequence). Between the trimmed V and J ends, which lost 4 bases and 7 bases, there was a span of 13 bases. The CDR3 has 14 residues. DNA of the CDR3: TGTGCCAGTAGTACGGGAGGCAGCGGTGAAAAACTGTTTTTT. This gives the protein CASSTGGSGEKLFF.

The chain is built from TRBV19 and TRBJ2-5; possible D gene TRBD2, 6 bases. V was clipped by 0 bases and J by 5 bases, with 19 bases between them. CDR3 length: 17 amino acids. Germline assignment: CDR1 LNHDA and CDR2 SQIVND (reference sequence). Written as DNA, the CDR3 is TGTGCCAGTAGTATAGATCCGGGAGCCAAGCGGGTGGAGACCCAGTACTTC. Protein product: CASSIDPGAKRVETQYF. The full variable domain, with the rest looked up from reference TRBV19 and TRBJ2-5, is DGGITQSPKYLFRKEGQNVTLSCEQNLNHDAMYWYRQDPGQGLRLIYYSQIVNDFQKGDIAEGYSVSREKKESFPLTVTSAQKNPTAFYLCASSIDPGAKRVETQYFGPGTRLLVL.

This chain links TRBV28 with TRBJ1-1; D is uncertain. Between the trimmed V and J ends, which lost 3 bases and 6 bases, there was a span of 17 bases. Germline V gene lookup returns CDR1 MDHEN and CDR2 SYDVKM. The CDR3 spans 15 residues. The CDR3 DNA sequence: TGTGCCAGCAGTTTGAGGGTTTCCAATGGGGCTGAAGCTTTCTTT. This codes for CASSLRVSNGAEAFF.

This rearrangement joins TRBV12-2 to TRBJ2-7; the table's D call of TRBD1 was not tested on the DNA. TRBV12-2 is assigned pseudogene status. The length of the CDR3 is 15 residues. CDR3 sequence: CASRSDRNLHYEQYF. The DNA for the CDR3 is TGTGCAAGTCGCTCCGACAGAAACCTCCACTACGAGCAGTACTTC.